This TCR beta chain originates from a study of control samples from healthy donors and cancer patients. Trimming took off 1 base at V and 7 bases at J, with 13 bases between the two ends. CDR3 length: 15 residues. CDR1 and CDR2 (germline): LNHDA, SQIVND (reference sequence). Data came from immunoSEQ multiplex PCR; TCRdb stores just in-frame clones and leaves some out. Here the sample spans 100,000 to 150,000 clones, around 92% being singletons. This clone showed up just once. The clonotype originates from a middle-aged man with head and neck cancer. The sample consisted of PBMCs. The chain carries TRBV19 and TRBJ1-4; no reliable D call. The CDR3 is CASSIVGSAREKLFF. CDR3 coding DNA: TGTGCCAGTAGTATAGTGGGGAGCGCCCGTGAAAAACTGTTTTTT.